The present T cell receptor (beta chain) was sequenced within a study of cytomegalovirus exposure and HLA in healthy donors. Study results and limitations: Available immune exposure information was restricted to CMV serostatus only. In a later analysis, TCR beta V- and J-gene trimming was associated with a missense DCLRE1C variant. The authors listed some 150 TCR beta chains as cytomegalovirus-associated.

Turning to this clone: Its antigen is currently unknown.

The PCR employed 60 Vbeta primers together with 13 Jbeta primers. Repertoires were generated with immunoSEQ multiplex PCR, while TCRdb's copy carries only in-frame clones and drops some. The sample consists of about 200,000 clones, around four fifths of them appearing once. The CDR3 is made up of 15 amino acids. Germline values: CDR1 GTSNPN, CDR2 SVGIG (reference sequence). V shed 1 base and J 4 bases; nucleotides not matched to a gene: 6. Sequencing used PBMCs. The gene calls are TRBV30 and TRBJ2-1; 8 nucleotides match TRBD1. The TCR originated in a man aged 50 to 60 in good health and CMV-seronegative. CDR3 residues: CAWSEGQGIYNEQFF. Here the CDR3 DNA reads TGTGCCTGGAGTGAAGGACAGGGAATTTACAATGAGCAGTTCTTC.